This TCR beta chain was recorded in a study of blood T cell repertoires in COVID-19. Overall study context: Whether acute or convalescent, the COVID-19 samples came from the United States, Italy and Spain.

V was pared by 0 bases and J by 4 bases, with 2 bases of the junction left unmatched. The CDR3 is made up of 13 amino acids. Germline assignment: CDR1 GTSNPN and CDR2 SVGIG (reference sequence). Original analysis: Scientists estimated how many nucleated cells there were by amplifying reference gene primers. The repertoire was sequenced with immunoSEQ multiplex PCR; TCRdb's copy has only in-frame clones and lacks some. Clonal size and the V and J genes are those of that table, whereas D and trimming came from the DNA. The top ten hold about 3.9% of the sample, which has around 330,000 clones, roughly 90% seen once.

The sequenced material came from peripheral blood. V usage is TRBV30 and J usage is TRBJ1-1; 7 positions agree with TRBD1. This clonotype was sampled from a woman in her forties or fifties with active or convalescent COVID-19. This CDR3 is CAWSVGGATEAFF. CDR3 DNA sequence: TGTGCCTGGAGTGTAGGGGGCGCCACTGAAGCTTTCTTT.